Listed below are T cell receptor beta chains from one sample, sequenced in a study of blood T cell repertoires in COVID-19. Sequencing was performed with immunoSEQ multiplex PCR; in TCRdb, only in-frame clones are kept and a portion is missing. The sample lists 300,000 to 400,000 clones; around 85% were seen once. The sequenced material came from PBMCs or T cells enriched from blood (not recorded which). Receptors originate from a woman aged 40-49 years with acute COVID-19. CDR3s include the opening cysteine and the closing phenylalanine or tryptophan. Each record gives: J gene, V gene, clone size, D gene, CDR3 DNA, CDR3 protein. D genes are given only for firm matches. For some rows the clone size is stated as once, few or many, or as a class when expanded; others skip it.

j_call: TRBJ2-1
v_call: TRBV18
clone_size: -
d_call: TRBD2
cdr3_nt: TGTGCCAGCTCACCTGGACTAGATAGCGGTGAGCAGTTCTTC
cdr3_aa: CASSPGLDSGEQFF

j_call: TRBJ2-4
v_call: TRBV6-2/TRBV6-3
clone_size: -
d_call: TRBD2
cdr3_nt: TGTGCCAGCAGCCCGCCCCGACTTAGCGGGAGGAGGGAAGCCAAAAACATTCAGTACTTC
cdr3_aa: CASSPPRLSGRREAKNIQYF

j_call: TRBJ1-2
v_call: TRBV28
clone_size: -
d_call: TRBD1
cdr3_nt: TGTGCCAGCACTCCAGCCGGGGAGACAGGGGAGGACTATGGCTACACCTTC
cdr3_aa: CASTPAGETGEDYGYTF

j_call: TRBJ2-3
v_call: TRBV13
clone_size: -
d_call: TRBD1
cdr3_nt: TGTGCCAGCAGACCCACAGGGGCCGGCACAGATACGCAGTATTTT
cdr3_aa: CASRPTGAGTDTQYF

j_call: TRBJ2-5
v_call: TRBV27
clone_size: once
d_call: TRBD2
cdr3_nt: TGTGCCCCCCAGCAAACGAAGAGGACTAGCGGCAAGCAAGAGACCCAGTACTTC
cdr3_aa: CAPQQTKRTSGKQETQYF

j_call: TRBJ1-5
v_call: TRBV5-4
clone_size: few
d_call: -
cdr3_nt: TGTGCCAGCAGCTTGGGAGGGGGGGCATTCGGCAATCAGCCCCAGCATTTT
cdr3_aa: CASSLGGGAFGNQPQHF

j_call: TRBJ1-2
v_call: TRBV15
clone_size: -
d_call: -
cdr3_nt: TGTGCCACCAGCAGAGATTTTTTACGCCAGTTAGGGAGGGGCTACACCTTC
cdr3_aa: CATSRDFLRQLGRGYTF

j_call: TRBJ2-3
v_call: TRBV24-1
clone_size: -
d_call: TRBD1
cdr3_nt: TGTGCCACCAGTGAACTTGATGACAGGGGACTCACAGATACGCAGTATTTT
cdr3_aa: CATSELDDRGLTDTQYF

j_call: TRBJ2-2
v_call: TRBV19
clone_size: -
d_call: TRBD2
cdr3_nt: TGTGCCAGTAGTACGGGACTAGCGGGGGGGCGTCGCACCGGGGAGCTGTTTTTT
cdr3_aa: CASSTGLAGGRRTGELFF

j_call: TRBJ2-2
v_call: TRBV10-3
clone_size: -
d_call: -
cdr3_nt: TGTGCCATCAGTCTAGTTGGTGCCGGGGAGCTGTTTTTT
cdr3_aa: CAISLVGAGELFF

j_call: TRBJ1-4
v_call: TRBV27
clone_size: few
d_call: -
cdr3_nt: TGTGCCCGCGGCGGGGGGGGGAGAAATGAAAAACTGTTTTTT
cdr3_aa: CARGGGGRNEKLFF

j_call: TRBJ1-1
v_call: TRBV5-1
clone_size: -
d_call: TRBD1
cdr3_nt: TGCGCCAGCAGCTTAACAGGGGGGAACACTGAAGCTTTCTTT
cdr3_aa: CASSLTGGNTEAFF

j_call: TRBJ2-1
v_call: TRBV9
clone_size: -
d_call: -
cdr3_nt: TGTGCCAGCAGCGTGGGCCCAGCCCTCTACAATGAGCAGTTCTTC
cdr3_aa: CASSVGPALYNEQFF

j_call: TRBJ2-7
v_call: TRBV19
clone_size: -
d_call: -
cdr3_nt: TGTGCCAGTAGTATCGGTCAGGTATCCTACGAGCAGTACTTC
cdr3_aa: CASSIGQVSYEQYF

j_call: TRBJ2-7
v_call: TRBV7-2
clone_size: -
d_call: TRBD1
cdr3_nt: TGTGCCAGCAGCTTAGCGGGACAGGGCCGGCAGTACTTC
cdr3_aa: CASSLAGQGRQYF

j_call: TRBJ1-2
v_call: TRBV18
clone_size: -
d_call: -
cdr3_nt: TGTGCCAGCTCAGTACAGGATAACTATGGCTACACCTTC
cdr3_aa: CASSVQDNYGYTF

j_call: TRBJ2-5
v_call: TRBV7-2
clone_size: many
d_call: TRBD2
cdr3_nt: TGTGCCAGCAGCGAGCCGGGACTAGCGGGGGGGCAGGAAGAGACCCAGTACTTC
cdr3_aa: CASSEPGLAGGQEETQYF

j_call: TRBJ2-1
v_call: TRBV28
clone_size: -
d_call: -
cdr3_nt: TGTGCCAGCAGTTTACCCCTGCGGGTTATCTCCTACAATGAGCAGTTCTTC
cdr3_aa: CASSLPLRVISYNEQFF

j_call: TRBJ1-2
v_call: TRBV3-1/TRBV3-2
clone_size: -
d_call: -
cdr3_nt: TGTGCCAGCTGGGCAGGGCCTAACTATGGCTACACCTTC
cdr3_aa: CASWAGPNYGYTF

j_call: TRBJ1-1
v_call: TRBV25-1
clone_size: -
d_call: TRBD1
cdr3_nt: TGTGCCAGCAGGCAAACCGGGACAGGGGGCACTGAAGCTTTCTTT
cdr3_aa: CASRQTGTGGTEAFF

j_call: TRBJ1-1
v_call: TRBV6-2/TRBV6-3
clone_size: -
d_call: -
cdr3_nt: TGTGCCAGCAGTTACGGACTTGGTACTGAAGCTTTCTTT
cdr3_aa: CASSYGLGTEAFF

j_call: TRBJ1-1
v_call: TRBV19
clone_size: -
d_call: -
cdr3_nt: TGTGCCAGTAGTATAGATATTATGCGAGGAGAAGCTTTCTTT
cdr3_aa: CASSIDIMRGEAFF

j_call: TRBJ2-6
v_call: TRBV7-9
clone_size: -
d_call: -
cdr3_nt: TGTGCCAGCAGTCCCCTGGGCCTCTCTGGGGCCAACGTCCTGACTTTC
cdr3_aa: CASSPLGLSGANVLTF

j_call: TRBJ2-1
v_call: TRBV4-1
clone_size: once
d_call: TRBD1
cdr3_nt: TGCGCCAGCAGCCAACCCTTCCCCCAGTGGGACAGGGACAATGAGCAGTTCTTC
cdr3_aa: CASSQPFPQWDRDNEQFF

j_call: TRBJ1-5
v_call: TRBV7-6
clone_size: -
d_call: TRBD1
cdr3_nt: TGTGCCAGCAGCTTAGGGGACAGGGGGAATCAGCCCCAGCATTTT
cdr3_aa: CASSLGDRGNQPQHF

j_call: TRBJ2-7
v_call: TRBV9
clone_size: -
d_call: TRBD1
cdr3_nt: TGTGCCAGCAGCGTAGCGGGACAGGTCTCCGAGCAGTACTTC
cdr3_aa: CASSVAGQVSEQYF

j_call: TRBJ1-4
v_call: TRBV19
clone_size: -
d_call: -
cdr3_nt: TGTGCCAGTAGTATCACCGGGAGGGGTGAAAAACTGTTTTTT
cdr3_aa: CASSITGRGEKLFF

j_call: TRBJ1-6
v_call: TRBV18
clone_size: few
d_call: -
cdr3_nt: TGTGCCAGCTCGCTCAAGACAGCCGGCGATTCACCCCTCCACTTT
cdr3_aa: CASSLKTAGDSPLHF

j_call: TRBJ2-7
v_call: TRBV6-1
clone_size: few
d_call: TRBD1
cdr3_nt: TGTGCCAGCAGTGATTTGAACAGGGGGCCTGAGCAGTACTTC
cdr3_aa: CASSDLNRGPEQYF